Sequencing of this TCR beta chain was carried out in a study of blood T cell repertoires in COVID-19. The overall study: Specimens from acute and convalescent COVID-19 originated in the United States, Italy and Spain. T cells, B-cell-depleted T cells, or PBMCs supplied cDNA or gDNA.

TCRdb keeps only in-frame clones here, not all; method: immunoSEQ multiplex PCR. Among about 480,000 clones, roughly 90% were seen once, and the ten largest hold about 1.7%. The V gene's germline CDR1 is KGHSH and CDR2 LQKENI. The CDR3 runs to 14 residues. V lost 4 bases, J lost 3 bases, and 9 bases lay in between. Residents of about two dozen US areas, aged about 18 to 89 years, made up the participants. Participant-reported clinical history was the basis for cohort assignment. The sample consisted of PBMCs or T cells enriched from blood (not recorded which). The chain joins TRBV18 to TRBJ2-2, with a weak D call TRBD1 (5 bases). The sequence was obtained from a woman aged 40 to 50 who had recovered from COVID-19. The CDR3 region has the DNA TGTGCCAGCTCACAGACAGAGTACACCGGGGAGCTGTTTTTT. Its translation: CASSQTEYTGELFF.